This TCR beta chain was observed in a study of blood T cell repertoires in COVID-19. Study as a whole: Sources were T cells, B-cell-depleted T cells, or PBMCs; the material itself was cDNA or gDNA.

Libraries were prepared by immunoSEQ multiplex PCR; TCRdb keeps only in-frame clonotypes and omits some of them. This repertoire shows more than 95,000 clones, approximately 88% found once; its top ten account for around a quarter. The J segment lost 2 bases and the V segment lost 8 bases, leaving 4 bases of the junction unmatched. This CDR3 has 13 residues. Germline V gene data show CDR1 as MGHRA and CDR2 as YSYEKL. Sequencing was carried out using peripheral blood. The sequence was obtained from a man aged 55 to 70 with acute or convalescent COVID-19. The V and J genes are TRBV4-1 and TRBJ2-3; the match to TRBD2 covers 7 bases. The CDR3, as DNA: TGCGCCAGCGGGCTAGCGGTCACAGATACGCAGTATTTT. Amino acid sequence: CASGLAVTDTQYF.